Each of the 8 T cell receptor beta chains below was sequenced from the same sample in a study of T cell responses to AZD1222 COVID-19 vaccine. The assay was immunoSEQ multiplex PCR, and TCRdb's table has in-frame clones only and misses some. The data show about 96,000 clones, with 80% to 90% seen just once and approximately 1.5% held by the top ten. This material consisted of peripheral blood, taken on day 0 of AZD1222 vaccination. The origin of the receptors is an adult in good health.

V gene TRBV5-1 combines with J gene TRBJ1-2, with D perhaps matching TRBD1 (6 bases). This CDR3 is 14 amino acids long. Trimming shortened V by 0 bases and J by 7 bases, and 13 bases separated the two germline ends. Germline loops: CDR1 SGHRS, CDR2 YFSETQ. The chain's CDR3 is CASSLDGRGGGYTF. The DNA for the CDR3 is TGCGCCAGCAGCTTGGACGGCAGGGGAGGTGGCTACACCTTC.

The CDR3 DNA follows: TGTGCCAGCAGCCAAGACCGGACAGGGGGCGTCTACAATGAGCAGTTCTTC. Its translation: CASSQDRTGGVYNEQFF. The V and J genes are TRBV3-1 (or the pseudogene TRBV3-2) and TRBJ2-1; TRBD1 matches at 11 bases. The germline gives CDR1 LGHDT, CDR2 YNNKEL (reference sequence). CDR3 length equals 17 residues. J lost 3 bases, V lost 0 bases, and 4 bases had no gene match.

This clone was seen once. The genes are TRBV6-2 or TRBV6-3 and TRBJ2-1; the match to TRBD1 covers 10 bases. Germline V gene lookup returns CDR1 MNHEY and CDR2 SVGEGT. This CDR3 has 15 residues. V dropped 0 bases and J dropped 12; count of bases not matched to a gene: 8. CDR3 sequence: CASSYSIGTGAWQFF. CDR3 sequence (DNA): TGTGCCAGCAGTTACTCGATTGGGACAGGGGCATGGCAGTTCTTC.

This sequence joins TRBV19 and TRBJ2-7; D is unclear. Trimming left V 3 bases short and J 5 bases short, with 17 bases between. CDR1 LNHDA and CDR2 SQIVND come from the germline V gene (reference sequence). The CDR3 is 15 amino acids. CDR3 nucleotides: TGTGCCAGTAGTATCTCTTTGGGCAGAGGAAACGAGCAGTACTTC. This sequence encodes CASSISLGRGNEQYF.

The V gene is TRBV28, the J gene TRBJ2-7, with D tentatively TRBD2 (6 bases). From germline, CDR1 is MDHEN and CDR2 SYDVKM. The CDR3 is made up of 14 amino acids. Trimming pared 3 bases from V and 2 bases from J, leaving 11 bases between. The CDR3 nucleotides are TGTGCCAGCAGTTTTGGAGGAGGGGCCTACGAGCAGTACTTC. Translated: CASSFGGGAYEQYF.

The chain joins TRBV11-3 to TRBJ2-1, with 7 bases fitting TRBD1. V dropped 2 bases and J dropped 6; count of bases not matched to a gene: 4. The CDR3 contains 14 residues. The V gene's germline CDR1 is SGHNT and CDR2 YENEEA. The CDR3 region has the DNA TGTGCCAGCAGCTTACGGACAGGATCCAATGAGCAGTTCTTC. Its translation is CASSLRTGSNEQFF.

The chain joins TRBV5-1 to TRBJ1-5, with TRBD1 matching 10 bases. Germline trimming cut 4 bases from V and 0 bases from J; bases unmatched to any gene: 7. This CDR3 is built from 17 residues. Per the germline V gene, CDR1 is SGHRS and CDR2 is YFSETQ. CDR3 in amino acids: CASSLGTGEYSNQPQHF. CDR3 DNA sequence: TGCGCCAGCAGCCTTGGGACAGGGGAATATAGCAATCAGCCCCAGCATTTT.

CDR3 sequence: CAISPRGALTDTQYF. The CDR3 bases are TGTGCCATCAGTCCCCGAGGGGCCCTCACAGATACGCAGTATTTT. The V gene is TRBV10-3, the J gene TRBJ2-3; D could derive from TRBD1 or TRBD2 (5 bases each). The germline CDR1 and CDR2 sequences are ENHRY and SYGVKD. V shed 5 bases and J shed 2 bases, with 14 bases lying between them. The CDR3 spans 15 residues.